Listed here are 30 T cell receptor beta chains from one sample, sequenced in a study of T-cell memory formation after mild COVID-19. Via MiXCR, TCRdb re-called the 5' RACE reads, giving one row per CDR3 protein. The table has around 200,000 distinct CDR3 sequences, 15% to 20% seen once. The sequenced sample was PBMCs or a T cell subset sorted from them (not recorded which). The receptors stem from a man aged 18 to 35 who had mild COVID-19 (a few samples of this study predate the infection). Cell type and time point are not known.

This clonotype was detected only a few times. The chain employs TRBV7-9 and TRBJ1-6; D is undetermined. Germline CDR1 and CDR2: SEHNR and FQNEAQ (reference sequence). This CDR3 is built from 16 residues. Deletions cut 4 bases from V and 7 bases from J, with 17 bases between. The CDR3 DNA reads as TGTGCCAGCAGCTCTCGCAAGGCGGCGGGGAATTCACCCCTCCACTTT. It yields the protein CASSSRKAAGNSPLHF.

This sequence joins TRBV27 and TRBJ1-1, with TRBD1 matching over 7 bases. Germline CDR1 and CDR2: MNHEY and SMNVEV (reference sequence). With 5 bases clipped from V and 4 bases from J, the junction kept 4 bases outside the gene matches. The CDR3 is made up of 13 amino acids. The CDR3 region is CASSARGSTEAFF. The CDR3 DNA sequence: TGTGCCAGCAGTGCCAGGGGGTCCACTGAAGCTTTCTTT.

This sequence joins TRBV9 and TRBJ2-3; 7 bases match TRBD2. CDR3 length: 14 amino acids. In germline, CDR1 is SGDLS, CDR2 YYNGEE. V was clipped by 3 bases and J by 5 bases; unmatched bases: 6. The CDR3 protein is CASSASREVDTQYF. In DNA, the CDR3 is TGTGCCAGCAGCGCCTCTCGGGAGGTAGATACGCAGTATTTT.

This clonotype was recorded at least ten times. The chain is built from TRBV5-1 and TRBJ2-3; 7 bases agree with TRBD2. V dropped 2 bases and J dropped 3; count of bases not matched to a gene: 3. The CDR3 is 14 amino acids. Germline V gene sequence: CDR1 SGHRS, CDR2 YFSETQ. The CDR3: CASSFRGGTDTQYF. The CDR3 DNA reads as TGCGCCAGCAGCTTTCGGGGAGGGACAGATACGCAGTATTTT.

The CDR3 nucleotides read TGCGCCAGCAGCCCGGGGACAGGGCCTATGCGTGAAAAACTGTTTTTT. The encoded protein is CASSPGTGPMREKLFF. V gene TRBV5-1 combines with J gene TRBJ1-4; TRBD1 agrees at 9 bases. CDR1 SGHRS and CDR2 YFSETQ come from the germline V gene. The CDR3 has 16 amino acids. V was clipped by 4 bases and J by 7 bases; unmatched bases: 11.

The CDR3 sequence: CSARDIRFSSGNTIYF. The CDR3 nucleotides are TGCAGTGCTAGAGATATTCGGTTCAGCTCTGGAAACACCATATATTTT. J is TRBJ1-3 and V is TRBV20-1, with D hard to call. Germline values: CDR1 DFQATT, CDR2 SNEGSKA (reference sequence). V lost 0 bases to trimming and J lost 0 bases, with 12 bases between them. The CDR3 extends over 16 amino acids.

The V gene is TRBV6-5, the J gene TRBJ1-2; possible D gene TRBD1, 5 bases. V gave up 6 bases and J gave up 0 bases, with 8 bases separating them. The germline V gene has CDR1 MNHEY and CDR2 SVGAGI. The CDR3 sequence is 13 residues long. For the CDR3, the DNA is TGTGCCAGCAGGACAGTCCCTAACTATGGCTACACCTTC. It codes for CASRTVPNYGYTF.

The chain carries TRBV5-6 and TRBJ2-7; D is unresolved. The V end was cut by 0 bases, the J end by 3 bases, with 7 bases between. The CDR3 is 13 residues long. The germline gives CDR1 SGHDT, CDR2 YYEEEE. The DNA for the CDR3 is TGTGCCAGCAGCTTGGACGGGCGCTACGAGCAGTACGTC. The encoded protein is CASSLDGRYEQYV.

This clonotype was recorded many times. The CDR3 reads CASSVTGPTSGNTIYF. CDR3 sequence (DNA): TGTGCCAGCAGCGTTACGGGACCGACCTCTGGAAACACCATATATTTT. V and J are TRBV5-6 and TRBJ1-3; tentative D call: TRBD1 (5 bases). Germline V gives CDR1 SGHDT, CDR2 YYEEEE. Between the trimmed V and J ends, which lost 4 bases and 0 bases, there was a span of 14 bases. This CDR3 is 16 amino acids long.

The chain employs TRBV5-1 and TRBJ2-7; D possibly corresponds to TRBD1 (5 bases). The CDR3 sequence is 15 residues long. CDR1 is SGHRS and CDR2 is YFSETQ in the germline V gene. V was clipped by 0 bases and J by 3 bases, with 13 bases between them. The CDR3 here is CASSLGQGTSYEQYV. DNA of the CDR3: TGCGCCAGCAGCTTGGGGCAGGGAACAAGCTACGAGCAGTACGTC.

This clonotype was detected a few times. The chain employs TRBV2 and TRBJ2-7, with 8 nucleotides matching TRBD2. The CDR3 consists of 15 residues. CDR1 is SNHLY and CDR2 is FYNNEI in the germline V gene. V trimming: 4 bases; J trimming: 3 bases; junction bases outside the gene matches: 8. The CDR3 loop is CASSGQGAGVYEQYV. CDR3 DNA: TGTGCCAGCAGTGGCCAAGGAGCGGGGGTCTACGAGCAGTACGTC.

This clonotype was detected a few times. The chain is built from TRBV29-1 and TRBJ2-5; maybe TRBD2 (5 bases). This CDR3 comprises 12 residues. The V end was cut by 5 bases, the J end by 4 bases, with 11 bases between. Germline V CDR1 and CDR2: SQVTM, ANQGSEA. The CDR3 loop is CSVSGPGETQYF. In nucleotides, the CDR3 is TGCAGCGTTAGCGGACCCGGAGAGACCCAGTACTTC. The full variable domain, rest sourced from reference TRBV29-1 and TRBJ2-5, is SAVISQKPSRDICQRGTSLTIQCQVDSQVTMMFWYRQQPGQSLTLIATANQGSEATYESGFVIDKFPISRPNLTFSTLTVSNMSPEDSSIYLCSVSGPGETQYFGPGTRLLVL.

This clonotype has ten or more counts. V and J are TRBV7-9 and TRBJ2-1; 7 bases match TRBD1. Germline loops: CDR1 SEHNR, CDR2 FQNEAQ (reference sequence). The CDR3 runs to 16 residues. The V gene end was trimmed by 5 bases and the J gene end by 6 bases; junction bases not matched to a gene: 13. The CDR3 DNA follows: TGTGCCAGCAGCCCCCGACAGGGTGGGATGGGCAATGAGCAGTTCTTC. This translates into CASSPRQGGMGNEQFF.

The table lists this clonotype with a few counts. The V gene is TRBV11-2, the J gene TRBJ2-3, with D unclear. CDR1 SGHAT and CDR2 FQNNGV come from the germline V gene. The CDR3 sequence is 14 residues long. The V end lost 3 bases, the J end lost 4 bases, and 11 bases lay between the germline ends. CDR3 DNA sequence: TGTGCCAGCAGCTTTGTAGGGCGCGCAGATACGCAGTATTTT. Protein: CASSFVGRADTQYF.

This sequence joins TRBV15 and TRBJ2-7; TRBD1 matches at 7 bases. Germline V CDR1 and CDR2: LNHNV, YYDKDF (reference sequence). The junction had 7 bases not matched to a gene; V was cut back by 1 base and J by 4 bases. The CDR3 is 15 residues long. The CDR3 protein is CATSRAGTARYEQYF. The CDR3 DNA reads TGTGCCACCAGCAGAGCCGGGACAGCCCGATACGAGCAGTACTTC. The full variable domain, its missing parts supplied by reference TRBV15 and TRBJ2-7, is DAMVIQNPRYQVTQFGKPVTLSCSQTLNHNVMYWYQQKSSQAPKLLFHYYDKDFNNEADTPDNFQSRRPNTSFCFLDIRSPGLGDTAMYLCATSRAGTARYEQYFGPGTRLTVT.

The rearrangement links TRBV9 to TRBJ1-6, with D possibly being TRBD1 (5 bases). V lost 4 bases, J lost 10 bases, and 15 bases lay in between. In germline, CDR1 is SGDLS, CDR2 YYNGEE. The CDR3 is 14 amino acids. This CDR3 reads CASSSLLTASPLHF. CDR3 sequence (DNA): TGTGCCAGCAGCTCCCTCTTGACAGCATCACCCCTCCACTTT.

This chain uses TRBV10-3 with TRBJ2-1; D is perhaps TRBD2 (6 bases). V was trimmed by 6 bases and J by 4 bases, leaving 16 bases between them. Germline values: CDR1 ENHRY, CDR2 SYGVKD. This CDR3 is built from 15 residues. As DNA, the CDR3 is TGTGCCATCAGGGGTTTCTTCGGGGGATACAATGAGCAGTTCTTC. It encodes CAIRGFFGGYNEQFF.

This clonotype was counted a few times. This sequence joins TRBV2 and TRBJ2-3, with D perhaps matching TRBD1 (5 bases). Germline V gene sequence: CDR1 SNHLY, CDR2 FYNNEI. V lost 8 bases, J lost 4 bases, and 19 bases lay in between. The CDR3 is 15 amino acids. DNA for the CDR3: TGTGCCAGCGACGGACACAAAAACCGACCAGATACGCAGTATTTT. This translates into CASDGHKNRPDTQYF.

The J gene is TRBJ2-5, the V gene TRBV7-2; maybe TRBD2 (6 bases). The CDR3 is 15 amino acids. Germline V gives CDR1 SGHTA, CDR2 FQGNSA. Deletions cut 3 bases from V and 6 bases from J, with 17 bases between. CDR3 DNA sequence: TGTGCCAGCAGCTTGGGGGGTGGGGCCGGAAAGACCCAGTACTTC. It is translated as CASSLGGGAGKTQYF.

The chain joins TRBV6-6 to TRBJ2-3, with D possibly matching TRBD2 (5 bases). The CDR3 covers 18 residues. The germline V and J ends were trimmed by 0 bases and 2 bases, with 18 bases remaining between them. Per germline, CDR1 MNHNY and CDR2 SVGAGI (reference sequence). As DNA, the CDR3 is TGTGCCAGCAGTTACTCGAATATCCGGGGTCGAGACACAGATACGCAGTATTTT. Its protein is CASSYSNIRGRDTDTQYF.

DNA for the CDR3: TGCAGCGGAGGCCGGGGCTCCTACAATGAGCAGTTCTTC. Protein sequence: CSGGRGSYNEQFF. The rearrangement links TRBV29-1 to TRBJ2-1; TRBD2 might be the D (5 bases). Trimming took 7 bases from V and 0 from J, leaving 10 bases between them. Per germline, CDR1 SQVTM and CDR2 ANQGSEA. This CDR3 has 13 residues.

This clonotype came up a few times. The chain uses TRBV5-1 and TRBJ2-5; no firm D call. This CDR3 contains 11 residues. Per the germline V gene, CDR1 is SGHRS and CDR2 is YFSETQ. The ends were cut back, 0 bases at V and 10 bases at J, with 7 bases in the middle. The CDR3 nucleotides are TGCGCCAGCAGCTTGGAACGGGTCCAGTACTTC. It translates to CASSLERVQYF.

This rearrangement joins TRBV5-1 to TRBJ1-5, with a weak D call TRBD1 (5 bases). CDR1 and CDR2 from the germline V gene are SGHRS and YFSETQ. V lost 1 base and J 6 bases, leaving 14 bases between the germline ends. The CDR3 is 15 amino acids. The CDR3 sequence: CASSLTGARSQPQHF. The DNA of the CDR3 is TGCGCCAGCAGCTTGACCGGGGCGAGAAGTCAGCCCCAGCATTTT.

The CDR3: CSAHGLAKNIQYF. In DNA, the CDR3 is TGCAGTGCGCACGGACTGGCCAAAAACATTCAGTACTTC. This chain connects TRBV20-1 to TRBJ2-4, with D possibly TRBD2 on 5 matching bases. The germline gives CDR1 DFQATT, CDR2 SNEGSKA (reference sequence). Trimming took off 6 bases at V and 1 base at J, with 10 bases between the two ends. The CDR3 has 13 amino acids.

This clonotype was seen a handful of times. CDR3 bases: TGTGCCAGCACCGGGCCCATGAACACTGAAGCTTTCTTT. Encoded protein: CASTGPMNTEAFF. This chain links TRBV10-3 with TRBJ1-1, with D unresolved. The V end was cut by 10 bases, the J end by 0 bases, with 12 bases between. Germline lookup yields CDR1 ENHRY and CDR2 SYGVKD. The CDR3 loop spans 13 amino acids.

The chain couples TRBV5-1 to TRBJ2-3; D ambiguous. CDR3 size: 15 residues. Germline V gives CDR1 SGHRS, CDR2 YFSETQ. Deletions cut 5 bases from V and 0 bases from J, with 13 bases between. CDR3 bases: TGCGCCAGCAGATGGACGGTCCTTAGCACAGATACGCAGTATTTT. As protein: CASRWTVLSTDTQYF.

J is TRBJ1-1 and V is TRBV6-6; D not resolved. Trimming took off 10 bases at V and 1 base at J, with 13 bases between the two ends. CDR3 length equals 13 residues. From germline, CDR1 is MNHNY and CDR2 SVGAGI (reference sequence). The CDR3 region is CATWRAGNTEAFF. DNA of the CDR3: TGTGCCACCTGGCGTGCAGGGAACACTGAAGCTTTCTTT.

This clonotype was seen more than once but under ten times. The genes are TRBV5-1 and TRBJ2-1; 7 positions match TRBD1. The CDR3 length is 15 residues. With V trimmed by 4 bases and J by 2 bases, 6 bases remained unmatched. Per the germline V gene, CDR1 is SGHRS and CDR2 is YFSETQ. The CDR3 sequence is CASSPSTGTYNEQFF. CDR3 coding DNA: TGCGCCAGCAGCCCCTCGACAGGGACCTACAATGAGCAGTTCTTC. Full variable domain (outside the CDR3, taken from reference TRBV5-1 and TRBJ2-1): KAGVTQTPRYLIKTRGQQVTLSCSPISGHRSVSWYQQTPGQGLQFLFEYFSETQRNKGNFPGRFSGRQFSNSRSEMNVSTLELGDSALYLCASSPSTGTYNEQFFGPGTRLTVL.

This rearrangement joins TRBV7-8 to TRBJ1-4; D is undetermined. Deletions cut 5 bases from V and 10 bases from J, with 14 bases between. The CDR3 extends over 13 amino acids. In germline, CDR1 is SGHVS, CDR2 FQNEAQ. CDR3 nucleotides: TGTGCCAGCAGCCCCAGGCGAGACGGAAAACTGTTTTTT. Amino acid sequence: CASSPRRDGKLFF.

This chain links TRBV10-3 with TRBJ2-3; TRBD1 aligns across 10 bases. The length of the CDR3 is 14 residues. Trimming cost V 8 bases and J 5 bases; bases outside gene matches: 7. Per the germline V gene, CDR1 is ENHRY and CDR2 is SYGVKD. The CDR3 DNA reads TGTGCCATCCGGGACAGGGGCAGAGGAGATACGCAGTATTTT. Amino acids: CAIRDRGRGDTQYF.